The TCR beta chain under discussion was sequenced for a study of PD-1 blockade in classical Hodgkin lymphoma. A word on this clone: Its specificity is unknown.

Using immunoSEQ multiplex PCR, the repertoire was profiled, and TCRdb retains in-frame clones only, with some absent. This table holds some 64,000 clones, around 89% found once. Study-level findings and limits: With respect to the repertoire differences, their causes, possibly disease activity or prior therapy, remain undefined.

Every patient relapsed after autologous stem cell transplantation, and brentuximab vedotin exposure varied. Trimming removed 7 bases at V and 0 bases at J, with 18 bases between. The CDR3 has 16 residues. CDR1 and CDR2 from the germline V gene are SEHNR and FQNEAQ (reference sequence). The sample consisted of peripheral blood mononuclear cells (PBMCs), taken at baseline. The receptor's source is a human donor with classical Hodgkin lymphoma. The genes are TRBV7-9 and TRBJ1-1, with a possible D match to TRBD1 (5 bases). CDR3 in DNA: TGTGCCAGCACGACGGTCCCGGGCAGGGTGAACACTGAAGCTTTCTTT. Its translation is CASTTVPGRVNTEAFF.